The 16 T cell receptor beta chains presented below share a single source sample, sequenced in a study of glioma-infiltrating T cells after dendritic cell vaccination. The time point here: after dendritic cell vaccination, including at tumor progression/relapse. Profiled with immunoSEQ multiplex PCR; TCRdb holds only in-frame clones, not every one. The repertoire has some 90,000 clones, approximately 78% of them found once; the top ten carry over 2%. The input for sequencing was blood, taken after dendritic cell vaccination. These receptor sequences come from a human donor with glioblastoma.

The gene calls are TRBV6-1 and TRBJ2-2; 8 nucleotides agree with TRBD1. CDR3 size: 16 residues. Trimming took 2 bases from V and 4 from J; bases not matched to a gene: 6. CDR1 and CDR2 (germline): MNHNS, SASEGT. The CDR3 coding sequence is TGTGCCAGCAGTGAACCCTCGGACAGGGCCACCGGGGAGCTGTTTTTT. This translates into CASSEPSDRATGELFF.

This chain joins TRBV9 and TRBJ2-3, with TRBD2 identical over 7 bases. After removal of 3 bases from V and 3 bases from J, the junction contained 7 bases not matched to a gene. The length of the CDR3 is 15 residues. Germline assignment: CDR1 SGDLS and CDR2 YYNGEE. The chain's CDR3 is CASSDPGGGTDTQYF. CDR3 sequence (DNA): TGTGCCAGCAGCGACCCGGGAGGAGGGACAGATACGCAGTATTTT.

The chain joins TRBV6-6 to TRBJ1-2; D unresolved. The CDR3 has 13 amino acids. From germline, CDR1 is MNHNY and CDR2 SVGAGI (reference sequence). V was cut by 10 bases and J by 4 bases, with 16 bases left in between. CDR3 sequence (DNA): TGTGCCACCCGTCGAGAGGCTTCCTATGGCTACACCTTC. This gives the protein CATRREASYGYTF.

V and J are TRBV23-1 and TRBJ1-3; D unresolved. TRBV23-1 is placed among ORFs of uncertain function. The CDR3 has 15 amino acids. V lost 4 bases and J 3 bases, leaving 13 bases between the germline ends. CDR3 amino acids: CASSPRPRIGNTIYF. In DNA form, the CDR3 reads TGCGCCAGCAGTCCCCGGCCCAGGATTGGAAACACCATATATTTT.

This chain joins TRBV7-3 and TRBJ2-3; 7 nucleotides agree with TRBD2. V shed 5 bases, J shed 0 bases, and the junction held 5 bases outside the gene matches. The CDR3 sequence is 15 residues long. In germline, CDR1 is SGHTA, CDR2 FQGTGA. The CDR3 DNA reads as TGTGCCAGCAGCCCTGTCGGGGGGAGCACAGATACGCAGTATTTT. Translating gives CASSPVGGSTDTQYF.

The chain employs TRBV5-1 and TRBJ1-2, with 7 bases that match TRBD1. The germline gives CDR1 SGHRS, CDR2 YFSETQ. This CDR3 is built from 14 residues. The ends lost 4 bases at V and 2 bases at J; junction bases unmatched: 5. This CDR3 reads CASSESTGNYGYTF. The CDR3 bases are TGCGCCAGCAGCGAATCGACAGGGAACTATGGCTACACCTTC. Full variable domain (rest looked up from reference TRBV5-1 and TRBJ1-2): KAGVTQTPRYLIKTRGQQVTLSCSPISGHRSVSWYQQTPGQGLQFLFEYFSETQRNKGNFPGRFSGRQFSNSRSEMNVSTLELGDSALYLCASSESTGNYGYTFGSGTRLTVV.

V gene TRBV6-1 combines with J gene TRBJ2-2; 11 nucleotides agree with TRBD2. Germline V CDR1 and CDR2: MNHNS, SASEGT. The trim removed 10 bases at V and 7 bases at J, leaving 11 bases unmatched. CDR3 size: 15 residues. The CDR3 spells CAIGTSGGRSGELFF. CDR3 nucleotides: TGTGCCATCGGGACTAGCGGAGGTCGGAGCGGGGAGCTGTTTTTT.

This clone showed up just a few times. CDR3 protein: CASSFRDSNEKLFF. In DNA, the CDR3 is TGTGCCAGCAGCTTTCGAGACAGTAATGAAAAACTGTTTTTT. The chain uses TRBV7-9 and TRBJ1-4, with a tentative D call TRBD1 (5 bases). The CDR3 consists of 14 residues. Trimming cost V 3 bases and J 4 bases, with 9 bases left between them. Germline CDR1 is SEHNR and CDR2 is FQNEAQ (reference sequence).

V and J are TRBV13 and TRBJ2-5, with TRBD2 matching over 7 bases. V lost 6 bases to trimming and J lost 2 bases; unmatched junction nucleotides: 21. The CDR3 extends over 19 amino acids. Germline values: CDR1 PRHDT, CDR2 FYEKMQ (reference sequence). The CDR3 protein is CASRLVGGRMGGIQETQYF. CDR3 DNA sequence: TGTGCCAGCAGATTGGTCGGGGGAAGGATGGGGGGGATACAAGAGACCCAGTACTTC.

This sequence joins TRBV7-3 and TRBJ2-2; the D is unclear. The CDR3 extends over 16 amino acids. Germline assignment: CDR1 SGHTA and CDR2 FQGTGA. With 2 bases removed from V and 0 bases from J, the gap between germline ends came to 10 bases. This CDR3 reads CASSLFPSSNTGELFF. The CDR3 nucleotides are TGTGCCAGCAGCTTATTTCCCTCGTCGAACACCGGGGAGCTGTTTTTT. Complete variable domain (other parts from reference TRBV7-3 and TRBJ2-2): GAGVSQTPSNKVTEKGKYVELRCDPISGHTALYWYRQSLGQGPEFLIYFQGTGAADDSGLPNDRFFAVRPEGSVSTLKIQRTERGDSAVYLCASSLFPSSNTGELFFGEGSRLTVL.

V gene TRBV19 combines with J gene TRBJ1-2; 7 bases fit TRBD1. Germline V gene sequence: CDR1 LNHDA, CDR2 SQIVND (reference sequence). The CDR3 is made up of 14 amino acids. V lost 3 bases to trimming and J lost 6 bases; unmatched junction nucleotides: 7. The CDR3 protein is CASSMLGQRNGYTF. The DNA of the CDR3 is TGTGCCAGTAGTATGCTGGGACAGAGAAATGGCTACACCTTC.

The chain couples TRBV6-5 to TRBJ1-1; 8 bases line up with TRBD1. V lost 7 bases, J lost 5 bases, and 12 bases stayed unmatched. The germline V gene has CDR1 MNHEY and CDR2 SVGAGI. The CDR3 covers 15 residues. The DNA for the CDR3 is TGTGCCAGCAAAAGAGATGCAGGGGGCGGGACTGAAGCTTTCTTT. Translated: CASKRDAGGGTEAFF.

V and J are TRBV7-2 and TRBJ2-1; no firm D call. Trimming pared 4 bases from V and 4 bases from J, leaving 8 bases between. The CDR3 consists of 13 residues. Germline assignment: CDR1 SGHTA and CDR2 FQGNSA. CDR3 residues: CASSSSRYNEQFF. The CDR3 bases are TGTGCCAGCAGCTCGAGCAGGTACAATGAGCAGTTCTTC.

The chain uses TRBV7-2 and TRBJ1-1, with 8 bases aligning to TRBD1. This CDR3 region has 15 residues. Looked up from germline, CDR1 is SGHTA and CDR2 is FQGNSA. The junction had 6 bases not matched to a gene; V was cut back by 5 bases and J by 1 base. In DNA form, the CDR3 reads TGTGCCAGCAGCCCAAGGACAGGGTCGAACACTGAAGCTTTCTTT. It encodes CASSPRTGSNTEAFF.

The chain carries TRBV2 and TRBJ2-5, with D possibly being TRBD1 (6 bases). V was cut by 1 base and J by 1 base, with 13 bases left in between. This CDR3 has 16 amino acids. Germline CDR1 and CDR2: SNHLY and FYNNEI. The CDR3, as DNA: TGTGCCAGCAGTGAAGGGGGCATGGGGGCCCAAGAGACCCAGTACTTC. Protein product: CASSEGGMGAQETQYF.

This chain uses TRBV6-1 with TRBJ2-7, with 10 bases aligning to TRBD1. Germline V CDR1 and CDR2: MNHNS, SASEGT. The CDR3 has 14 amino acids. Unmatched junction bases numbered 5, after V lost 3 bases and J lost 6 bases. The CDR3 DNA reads TGTGCCAGCAGTGAGGGACAGGGGTTCGGCGAGCAGTACTTC. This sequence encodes CASSEGQGFGEQYF.